This T cell receptor (beta chain) was sequenced in a study of chemoradiotherapy in HPV16-positive cancers. Study-level results: Only a couple of HPV16-positive patients supplied the functional HPV-specificity definition.

Profiling relied on immunoSEQ multiplex PCR, and the TCRdb table lists in-frame clones only, not all of them. The sample holds about 25,000 clones; less than 95% are singletons and the top ten take 2.7%. The ends were cut back, 3 bases at V and 8 bases at J, with 13 bases in the middle. The CDR3 covers 14 residues. The germline V gene has CDR1 ENHRY and CDR2 SYGVKD. Repeated repertoire sampling spanned the course of chemoradiotherapy. On this clone itself: Its specificity is not known.

This sample was gathered from a patient who underwent chemoradiotherapy. This sequence originates from a human donor with HPV-associated anogenital cancer. The genes are TRBV10-3 and TRBJ1-4, with a tentative D call TRBD1 (5 bases). CDR3 nucleotides: TGTGCCATCAGTGAACGGGACGAGGGCGAAAAACTGTTTTTT. The encoded protein is CAISERDEGEKLFF.